This T cell receptor beta chain was identified during a study of blood T cell repertoires in COVID-19 (TCRdb year 2020). The study in broad terms: Collaborator samples came from the United States, Italy and Spain and covered acute and convalescent phases of COVID-19. The repertoires were released in a freely available public database intended as a resource for research on the immune response to SARS-CoV-2. Subjects who had been exposed to COVID-19, were actively infected with it, or had recovered from it provided the deeply sampled blood TCRbeta repertoires that made up the dataset. Where available, HLA class I and class II types were taken from metadata supplied by the sample provider and were not determined by assay-based typing. Samples were obtained from the ongoing ImmuneRACE study (first 160 participants) and from roughly 1,300 subjects provided by 6 global collaborators. The material from the prospective study consisted of cDNA or gDNA derived from T cells, B-cell-depleted T cells, or PBMCs. A de-identified subject ID, COVID-19 status, age in years and sex were almost always included in the sample metadata. Study-wide findings and limitations: The amount of clinical and demographic metadata varied by source and participant and was provided uncurated.

A word on this clone: Its antigen target is currently unknown. Base qualities were left out, and no much larger clone turns up one base away.

The immunoSEQ Assay, a bias-controlled multiplex PCR, was used to amplify TCRbeta CDR3 regions from genomic DNA. On the study's bioinformatics: The number of nucleated cells in each sample was estimated by amplification of reference gene primers within the assay. To quantify the absolute abundance of each unique TCRbeta CDR3 rearrangement, sequence reads were collapsed and filtered. For each sample, productive Simpson clonality was calculated as the square root of Simpson's diversity index over productive rearrangements. TCRdb carries this immuneACCESS record with in-frame sequences only. Its versions omit some clonotypes, under half of them owing to an unresolved V gene in the studies checked, with the rest unexplained. That table furnishes V, J and clone size, whereas the DNA furnished D and trimming. Recorded for this sample are 30,000 to 35,000 clones; more than 75% of them occurred a single time. The top ten hold over 12% of the sample.

CDR1 LGHDT and CDR2 YNNKEL are derived from the germline V gene (reference sequence). The CDR3 sequence holds 12 residues, the cysteine and phenylalanine included. The read is trimmed to its CDR3 DNA, 36 bases read in frame from base 1. Whole blood was collected in K2EDTA tubes by collaborating institutions according to the institutions' own protocols. For TCRbeta analysis, collaborators shipped samples as frozen whole blood, isolated PBMCs, or DNA extracted from either of those sample types. The source material was peripheral blood. This sequence uses TRBV3-1 (or the pseudogene TRBV3-2) and TRBJ1-1, with no confidently assigned D gene. The receptor's source is a man between 60 and 75 years old with active COVID-19. The DNA is as follows: TGTGCGAGTACTCCGGGAAACACTGAAGCTTTCTTT. Its amino acids are CASTPGNTEAFF.